The next 5 T cell receptor beta chains were all read from a single sample in a study of shared clonotypes between healthy human individuals. Repertoires were generated with immunoSEQ multiplex PCR, while TCRdb's copy carries only in-frame clones and drops some. The sample contains over 850,000 clones, approximately 80% of which appear only once. Sequenced: memory CD4+ T cells from PBMCs. Subset specified: CD45RA-negative fraction. The receptors were sampled from a man younger than 35 in good health. Some clones in this sample may be carry-over from other donors' samples.

The DNA for the CDR3 is TGCGCCAGCAGCTCGCTCTCAGGGCTAAACACTGAAGCTTTCTTT. Translation: CASSSLSGLNTEAFF. The gene calls are TRBV5-1 and TRBJ1-1, with D maybe TRBD1 (5 bases). Looked up from germline, CDR1 is SGHRS and CDR2 is YFSETQ. CDR3 length: 15 amino acids. With 3 bases removed from V and 2 bases from J, the gap between germline ends came to 14 bases.

The chain uses TRBV7-9 and TRBJ2-2, with D possibly matching TRBD2 (5 bases). The V end lost 6 bases, the J end lost 5 bases, and 19 bases lay between the germline ends. Germline-derived CDR1 and CDR2 are SEHNR and FQNEAQ (reference sequence). The CDR3 runs 16 residues. CDR3 sequence (DNA): TGTGCCAGCAGTTCGGGAAGCATAGCAGAAACCGGGGAGCTGTTTTTT. Encoded protein: CASSSGSIAETGELFF. The full variable domain, its missing parts supplied by reference TRBV7-9 and TRBJ2-2, is DTGVSQNPRHKITKRGQNVTFRCDPISEHNRLYWYRQTLGQGPEFLTYFQNEAQLEKSRLLSDRFSAERPKGSFSTLEIQRTEQGDSAMYLCASSSGSIAETGELFFGEGSRLTVL.

CDR3 amino acids: CASSYSAGRENNEQFF. The CDR3 DNA reads TGTGCCAGCAGTTACTCAGCGGGACGGGAAAATAATGAGCAGTTCTTC. V is TRBV6-5 and J is TRBJ2-1; 7 bases align to TRBD2. The CDR3 is 16 amino acids. Trimming cost V 0 bases and J 7 bases; bases outside gene matches: 9. Germline CDR1 MNHEY, CDR2 SVGAGI.

The chain is built from TRBV5-6 and TRBJ1-3; possible D gene TRBD1, 6 bases. Germline V gives CDR1 SGHDT, CDR2 YYEEEE. This CDR3 comprises 16 residues. Trimming stripped 4 bases from V and 3 bases from J, with 17 bases between. CDR3: CASSPARGQLGNTIYF. The CDR3 region has the DNA TGTGCCAGCAGCCCCGCCCGGGGGCAGCTTGGAAACACCATATATTTT. The complete variable domain, with remaining parts taken from reference TRBV5-6 and TRBJ1-3, reads DAGVTQSPTHLIKTRGQQVTLRCSPKSGHDTVSWYQQALGQGPQFIFQYYEEEERQRGNFPDRFSGHQFPNYSSELNVNALLLGDSALYLCASSPARGQLGNTIYFGEGSWLTVV.

This chain joins TRBV5-1 and TRBJ1-2; D remains ambiguous. Germline loops: CDR1 SGHRS, CDR2 YFSETQ. This CDR3 contains 13 residues. V lost 2 bases to trimming and J lost 7 bases, with 12 bases between them. Here the CDR3 reads CASSFDPTGGYTF. CDR3 nucleotides: TGCGCCAGCAGCTTTGACCCAACGGGTGGCTACACCTTC.